The 10 T cell receptor beta chains given below trace back to one sample, sequenced in a study of CD8 T cells in Susac syndrome. Through CD27 and CD45RA staining, memory subsets were defined for TEMRA sorting. RNA, at about 0.5 to 1 ug, was reverse transcribed with random hexamers. TCRdb re-analysed the immunoSEQ multiplex PCR reads in MiXCR, keeping a single row per CDR3 protein. The top ten hold just under 20% of the sample, which has about 2,600 distinct CDR3 sequences, roughly 69% seen once. Input material: CD8+ TEMRA cells from PBMCs. Subset of the sample: FACS-sorted terminally differentiated effector memory CD8+ T cells re-expressing CD45RA (CD8+ TEMRA). These TCRs come from a human donor with Susac syndrome.

This clonotype appeared a single time. This sequence joins TRBV5-2 and TRBJ1-2. TRBV5-2 is a listed pseudogene. This CDR3 comprises 17 residues. The CDR3 DNA sequence: TGTTCCAGCAAACAAAATGGAGGAGTACGAAAGACCTATGGCTACACCTTC. The encoded protein is CSSKQNGGVRKTYGYTF.

The DNA for the CDR3 is TGTGCCAGCAGCCCATACGGGAGGGGCACTGAAGCTTTCTTT. It yields the protein CASSPYGRGTEAFF. V usage is TRBV9 and J usage is TRBJ1-1; D perhaps matches TRBD1 (5 bases). The V end was cut by 4 bases, the J end by 4 bases, with 14 bases between. CDR1 is SGDLS and CDR2 is YYNGEE in the germline V gene. This CDR3 spans 14 amino acids.

The gene calls are TRBV3-1 and TRBJ2-3; D not certain. V was shortened by 5 bases and J by 5 bases, with 23 bases between the two germline ends. CDR3 size: 17 residues. The germline CDR1 and CDR2 sequences are LGHDT and YNNKEL (reference sequence). As DNA, the CDR3 is TGTGCCAGCAGCATGCTGCATCCCATTTGCATGCAAGATACGCAGTATTTT. Its translation: CASSMLHPICMQDTQYF.

V and J are TRBV20-1 and TRBJ2-7; D ambiguous. V lost 5 bases and J 9 bases, leaving 14 bases between the germline ends. CDR3 size: 11 residues. CDR1 and CDR2 (germline): DFQATT, SNEGSKA (reference sequence). CDR3: CSAVSEKGQYF. The DNA for the CDR3 is TGCAGTGCTGTCTCAGAGAAGGGGCAGTACTTC.

The genes are TRBV5-6 and TRBJ2-1; 8 bases match TRBD1. V shed 1 base and J 7 bases; nucleotides not matched to a gene: 4. This CDR3 spans 14 amino acids. The germline CDR1 and CDR2 sequences are SGHDT and YYEEEE. The CDR3 reads CASSLTDRGNEQFF. DNA for the CDR3: TGTGCCAGCAGCTTGACCGACAGGGGTAATGAGCAGTTCTTC.

V and J are TRBV14 and TRBJ2-1, with 7 bases that match TRBD2. J lost 16 bases, V lost 1 base, and 19 bases had no gene match. Germline V CDR1 and CDR2: SGHDN, FVKESK. This CDR3 region has 16 residues. The CDR3 DNA reads TGTGCCAGCAGCCAAGTTGCGGGAGCTCCTACAATGAGCAGTTTCTTC. Translating gives CASSQVAGAPTMSSFF. Based on the CDR3 plus reference TRBV14 and TRBJ2-1, the full variable domain is EAGVTQFPSHSVIEKGQTVTLRCDPISGHDNLYWYRRVMGKEIKFLLHFVKESKQDESGMPNNRFLAERTGGTYSTLKVQPAELEDSGVYFCASSQVAGAPTMSSFFGPGTRLTVL.

This clonotype has a single count. V gene TRBV24-1 combines with J gene TRBJ2-3; unclear D gene. The CDR3 runs 14 residues. V was pared by 4 bases and J by 3 bases, with 10 bases between. The germline CDR1 and CDR2 sequences are KGHDR and SFDVKD. In DNA form, the CDR3 reads TGTGCCACCAGTGAAAACACACGGACAGATACGCAGTATTTT. Protein sequence: CATSENTRTDTQYF.

V gene TRBV24-1 combines with J gene TRBJ1-1; a possible D gene is TRBD1 (5 bases). This CDR3 is built from 16 residues. Germline values: CDR1 KGHDR, CDR2 SFDVKD. V shed 0 bases and J shed 3 bases, with 13 bases lying between them. For the CDR3, the DNA is TGTGCCACCAGTGATTTGAGGGCCGGGGGTGACACTGAAGCTTTCTTT. This translates into CATSDLRAGGDTEAFF.

Points on this clonotype: One junction end does not reproduce the germline sequence, and a read error may be involved. The chain has TRBV27 and TRBJ1-1; TRBD1 is a possible D gene (5 bases). This CDR3 has 14 residues. In germline, CDR1 is MNHEY, CDR2 SMNVEV (reference sequence). CDR3 sequence (DNA): TGTGCCAGCAGCTCTTTCTGGGGGGTGGCTGAAGTTTTCTTT. It translates to CASSSFWGVAEVFF.

The CDR3 here is CASSAERVAVGNEQFF. The CDR3 DNA reads TGTGCCAGCAGCGCGGAGAGAGTCGCGGTGGGCAATGAGCAGTTCTTC. J is TRBJ2-1 and V is TRBV9; D gene unclear. In germline, CDR1 is SGDLS, CDR2 YYNGEE. The CDR3 has 16 amino acids. Trimming cost V 3 bases and J 6 bases, with 19 bases left between them.